This T cell receptor beta chain was retrieved from a study of blood T cells in healthy people across ages. Study observations and caveats: Diversity estimates from one million T cells were considered underestimates. In the absence of known donor CMV status, changes in expanded clonotypes were possibly confounded.

About this clonotype itself: Its antigen is not known.

The CDR3 extends over 15 amino acids. Germline V gives CDR1 MGHRA, CDR2 YSYEKL. Trimming pared 6 bases from V and 4 bases from J, leaving 16 bases between. Using a J-beta primer mix together with a sample-barcoded 5' primer, a second PCR was run for roughly 6 to 12 cycles. TCRdb ran MiXCR on the 5' RACE reads and lists one entry per CDR3 protein. The repertoire holds roughly 1,500,000 distinct CDR3 sequences, roughly a third seen once, with 10% to 12% in the top ten. The sequencing sample was made of blood. J is TRBJ2-1 and V is TRBV4-1; the D gene could be TRBD1 or TRBD2 (5 bases each). This sequence was found in a young woman in good health. This CDR3 is CASSRVSGPYNEQFF. The CDR3 DNA follows: TGCGCCAGCAGTCGAGTTTCGGGACCATACAATGAGCAGTTCTTC.